This record covers a single TCR beta chain. The antigen remains unidentified. PCR primers comprised 60 Vbeta and 13 Jbeta primers. Data came from immunoSEQ multiplex PCR; TCRdb stores just in-frame clones and leaves some out. Of some 180,000 clones listed, approximately 80% were seen once; the top ten hold around 1.7%. The record originates from a study of cytomegalovirus exposure and HLA in healthy donors. Study results and caveats: About 87% or about 30% of the time was how often most TCR beta V segments were productive, according to an earlier analysis. A highly shared variant cluster was judged a likely technical artifact.

This CDR3 contains 14 residues. Germline loops: CDR1 KGHSH, CDR2 LQKENI. V was clipped by 4 bases and J by 6 bases; unmatched bases: 7. Material: PBMCs. The TCR was taken from a woman between 18 and 29 years old in good health and CMV-seronegative. The J gene is TRBJ2-7, the V gene TRBV18; 9 bases are shared with TRBD1. The DNA of the CDR3 is TGTGCCAGCTCACAGGGACAGGGAGGAAGCGAGCAGTACTTC. This gives the protein CASSQGQGGSEQYF.